Described below is a single T cell receptor beta chain sequence and its context. This clonotype is termed large (0.1 to 1%). The sample holds no much larger clone one base away, and base qualities are not on file. This entry is derived from a study of Japanese encephalitis immunity and Zika vaccine responses (dated by TCRdb to 2020 to 2022). With regard to the full study: The included participants were given three 5.0 ug doses of alum-adjuvanted ZPIV at weeks 0, 4 and 28. Two to three months ahead of the first ZPIV dose, twelve participants were given JEV vaccine (IXIARO) as a two-dose regimen with the doses 28 days apart. One dose of YFV vaccine (YF-VAX) was administered before ZPIV to about 12 participants, and several participants were flavivirus-naive. For TCR sequencing, more than five representative participants were selected from each pre-vaccination group, and samples were taken at week 0 (after pre-vaccination, before ZPIV) and at week 52. In addition, the TCR repertoires of three flavivirus-naive individuals were analyzed at weeks 2, 6 and 52 after ZPIV vaccination began. For stimulations, either ZIKV structural-protein peptide pools divided into flavivirus-conserved and non-conserved sets or JEV or YFV peptides matching the pre-vaccination were used. The ZIKV peptides, 15-mers that overlapped by 11 residues, were chosen for containing NetMHCpan/NetMHCII-predicted epitopes with affinity below 50 nM. The study tested whether CD4 T cell responses to the Zika vaccine were shaped by prior Japanese encephalitis virus (JEV) or yellow fever virus (YFV) vaccination. Summary of the overall study and its limitations: The analysis covered only a subset of trial participants who had three doses and adequate samples, rather than the whole vaccinated cohort. The samples grouped by participant and showed no similarity across individuals, which suggests that no public TCRs were detected. CD8 T cell responses of very low magnitude were detected against ZIKV peptide pools and were observed in only a few individuals. Peptide-pool deconvolution was not performed because of sample size limitations, and consequently the individual peptides driving cross-reactive responses were not identified. After ZPIV, repertoire richness of CD4 T cells responding to conserved ZIKV epitopes significantly decreased in JEV-pre-vaccinated donors. JEV-pre-vaccinated donors showed higher repertoire similarity across time-points and stimulations than YFV-pre-vaccinated donors, indicating more clonotypes common to ZIKV and JEV stimulation.

PBMCs were stained with CellTrace CFSE and grown for 6 days in RPMI containing roughly 8% human serum and peptide pools at approximately 1 ug/mL each. Enrolled adults were healthy and seronegative for ZIKV, JEV, YFV, DENV and WNV by microneutralization screening. Samples were obtained from a phase 1, double-blinded, randomized, placebo-controlled trial of an alum-adjuvanted Zika purified-inactivated virus (ZPIV) vaccine. Peripheral blood mononuclear cells were isolated by standard procedure and were kept frozen in liquid nitrogen until use. Library generation was performed with 5' RACE. TCRbeta libraries were pooled in proportion to their sorted cell numbers before sequencing. RNAzol RT was used to extract total RNA from the sorted cells, and cDNA was then synthesized using an oligo(dT) primer together with a template-switching oligo. The TCRbeta V-CDR3-J region was amplified by PCR between a SMARTer oligo primer and a TCRbeta constant-region primer using Kapa HiFi. Illumina adaptors and sample-specific index barcodes were added in a second PCR, with HighPrep bead cleanup and a Bioanalyzer check confirming a band of roughly 650 bp. Libraries were sequenced on an Illumina MiSeq with 2x151 bp paired-end reads. On the study's bioinformatics: An in-house Java program demultiplexed the reads, while MiXCR assigned TCRbeta annotations and counted clonotypes. To assess repertoire overlap, Morisita-Horn indices from the R package vegan were used, along with UPGMA clustering and Circos plots of recurring clonotypes. Shannon diversity and richness were each normalized to the maximum value possible given the input cell numbers, so the resulting values fell between 0 and 1. CDR3beta sequences were aligned using MUSCLE, distances were calculated using SeqinR, and multidimensional scaling was plotted in R. In-frame beta chains were kept once TCRdb had trimmed the public reads at Q25 with fastp and called clones with MiXCR. Each CDR3 protein appears once, grouped with its most common genes and DNA. The V and J calls, along with clone size, are taken from TCRdb and not from the paper's own processing. For this sample the table gives about 140 distinct CDR3 sequences, of which around 3.2% were detected only once. 52% of the sample is in the top ten clones.

This clonotype was sampled from an adult man who received an inactivated Zika virus vaccine. Sequences were derived from antigen-activated CD8+ T cells from blood, cultured, sampled during a Zika inactivated vaccine study.

The DNA sequence is TGCAGCGCCGGATCGGGAGAGGGCACTGAAGCTTTCTTT. It is translated as CSAGSGEGTEAFF. The V and J segments used are TRBV29-1 and TRBJ1-1; too little of a D gene remains to name it. The germline V gene supplies CDR1 SQVTM and CDR2 ANQGSEA. From its cysteine to its phenylalanine, the CDR3 spans 13 amino acids. The retained sequence is limited to the CDR3, 39 bases, with the frame set at the first base. Trimming takes 7 bases from V and 4 bases from J, and the germline ends sit 16 bases apart.